The next 10 T cell receptor beta chains were all read from a single sample in a study of T cells in Graves' hyperthyroidism and ophthalmopathy. RNA transcripts provided the source from which TCR beta CDR3 regions were amplified. With the HTBI primer set, the TCR CDR3 went through a first round of RT-PCR. A single record per CDR3 protein comes from TCRdb applying MiXCR to the multiplex PCR reads. The table shows a few hundred thousand distinct CDR3 sequences, with 15% to 20% occurring only once. Material: blood. These receptors all come from a woman aged 18 to 35 with Graves' ophthalmopathy.

The rearrangement joins TRBV15 to TRBJ1-4, with unresolved D. Trimming removed 8 bases from V and 3 bases from J, with 16 bases in between. Per the germline V gene, CDR1 is LNHNV and CDR2 is YYDKDF (reference sequence). The CDR3 has 15 amino acids. The CDR3 DNA sequence: TGTGCCACCTCGTTAATACTTGGTTCTAATGAAAAACTGTTTTTT. It translates to CATSLILGSNEKLFF. The variable domain in full, completed from reference TRBV15 and TRBJ1-4, reads DAMVIQNPRYQVTQFGKPVTLSCSQTLNHNVMYWYQQKSSQAPKLLFHYYDKDFNNEADTPDNFQSRRPNTSFCFLDIRSPGLGDTAMYLCATSLILGSNEKLFFGSGTQLSVL.

This clonotype was seen many times. The CDR3 bases are TGTGCCAGCAGCTCCCAGCTAGCGGGTATCAATGAGCAGTTCTTC. This translates into CASSSQLAGINEQFF. The chain couples TRBV7-9 to TRBJ2-1; the match to TRBD2 covers 8 bases. The V and J ends lost 4 bases and 6 bases, in that order; junction bases with no gene match: 8. The CDR3 runs to 15 residues. Germline lookup yields CDR1 SEHNR and CDR2 FQNEAQ (reference sequence).

A few counts support this clonotype. V gene TRBV28 combines with J gene TRBJ2-7, with D possibly being TRBD1 (6 bases). CDR1 is MDHEN, CDR2 SYDVKM, per germline. Trimming left V 6 bases short and J 6 bases short, with 18 bases between. This CDR3 is 14 amino acids long. CDR3 sequence reads: CASRHREGSGEQYF. The CDR3 bases are TGTGCCAGCAGGCACAGGGAAGGTTCGGGCGAGCAGTACTTC.

This clonotype was picked up many times. V is TRBV28 and J is TRBJ1-2; possible D gene TRBD1, 5 bases. CDR1 is MDHEN, CDR2 SYDVKM, per germline. The CDR3 is 16 residues long. The V and J ends lost 8 bases and 3 bases respectively, with 22 bases between them. For the CDR3, the DNA is TGTGCCAGCCGTATAGAGGGCGGCAGGGCTCACTATGGCTACACCTTC. Protein: CASRIEGGRAHYGYTF.

This clonotype was observed at least ten times. The rearrangement links TRBV18 to TRBJ2-5; TRBD1 aligns across 8 bases. The J segment lost 4 bases and the V segment lost 2 bases, leaving 0 bases of the junction unmatched. Per germline, CDR1 KGHSH and CDR2 LQKENI. The CDR3 contains 13 residues. CDR3 in DNA: TGTGCCAGCTCACCAGACAGGGGAGAGACCCAGTACTTC. It yields the protein CASSPDRGETQYF.

The table lists this clonotype with a few counts. The chain couples TRBV3-1 to TRBJ1-2, with 9 positions matching TRBD1. V gave up 0 bases and J gave up 13 bases; unmatched junction bases: 12. This CDR3 spans 15 amino acids. Germline CDR1 and CDR2: LGHDT and YNNKEL (reference sequence). CDR3 region: CASSQDLGQGMGRTF. DNA of the CDR3: TGTGCCAGCAGCCAAGATCTTGGACAGGGGATGGGTCGCACCTTC.

The gene calls are TRBV19 and TRBJ1-2, with a tentative D call TRBD1 (5 bases). The CDR3 consists of 14 residues. Germline-derived CDR1 and CDR2 are LNHDA and SQIVND (reference sequence). V lost 3 bases to trimming and J lost 2 bases, with 10 bases between them. The CDR3 DNA is TGTGCCAGTAGTATCGGGGCAGGGAACTATGGCTACACCTTC. Translation gives CASSIGAGNYGYTF.

The chain carries TRBV6-1 and TRBJ2-3, with 9 bases that match TRBD2. The V segment lost 7 bases and the J segment 4 bases; nucleotides outside the gene matches: 6. Per the germline V gene, CDR1 is MNHNS and CDR2 is SASEGT. This CDR3 is 14 amino acids long. The CDR3 spells CASKGREGPDTQYF. For the CDR3, the DNA is TGTGCCAGCAAAGGGCGGGAGGGCCCAGATACGCAGTATTTT.

This clonotype has more than one count but fewer than ten. The chain carries TRBV4-1 and TRBJ2-7, with 12 bases identical to TRBD2. Germline CDR1 reads MGHRA; CDR2 reads YSYEKL. The J segment lost 6 bases and the V segment lost 0 bases, leaving 15 bases of the junction unmatched. The CDR3 is made up of 19 amino acids. For the CDR3, the DNA is TGCGCCAGCAGCCAAGATGTTAGACTAGCGGGAGTCAAGTGGTCCGAGCAGTACTTC. Translating gives CASSQDVRLAGVKWSEQYF.

V is TRBV6-2 or TRBV6-3 and J is TRBJ2-2; 7 bases are shared with TRBD2. Germline V gene lookup returns CDR1 MNHEY and CDR2 SVGEGT. After removal of 4 bases from V and 2 bases from J, the junction contained 10 bases not matched to a gene. This CDR3 comprises 17 residues. The DNA of the CDR3 is TGTGCCAGCAGTTTCGTACAAGCGGGAATAAACACCGGGGAGCTGTTTTTT. It is translated as CASSFVQAGINTGELFF.